This paragraph reports one T cell receptor (beta chain). Antigen: not known. Preparation of the TCRbeta library involved a method that used unique molecular identifiers. TCRdb re-called the PCR reads with MiXCR, one entry per CDR3 protein. The data show approximately 500,000 distinct CDR3 sequences, about 10% seen once. This sample is drawn from a study of T-cell reconstitution after alpha-beta-depleted transplantation in children. Study outcomes and limitations: The study reportedly traced alpha-beta T cells about two months after transplant to several hundred expanded graft clones. When one year had passed after transplant, most T-cell counts and diversity came from newly produced T cells.

Trimming took 3 bases from V and 4 from J; bases not matched to a gene: 10. Germline assignment: CDR1 GTSNPN and CDR2 SVGIG (reference sequence). The CDR3 runs to 15 residues. The clonotype was recovered from a child aged 2-9 years with inherited bone marrow failure, due to receive a stem cell transplant. The specimen was PBMCs, collected before TCRalphabeta/CD19-depleted stem cell transplant. This rearrangement joins TRBV30 to TRBJ2-3, with 7 positions matching TRBD2. CDR3 sequence reads: CAWSGGAGVPDTQYF. DNA for the CDR3: TGTGCCTGGAGCGGTGGGGCGGGAGTCCCAGATACGCAGTATTTT.